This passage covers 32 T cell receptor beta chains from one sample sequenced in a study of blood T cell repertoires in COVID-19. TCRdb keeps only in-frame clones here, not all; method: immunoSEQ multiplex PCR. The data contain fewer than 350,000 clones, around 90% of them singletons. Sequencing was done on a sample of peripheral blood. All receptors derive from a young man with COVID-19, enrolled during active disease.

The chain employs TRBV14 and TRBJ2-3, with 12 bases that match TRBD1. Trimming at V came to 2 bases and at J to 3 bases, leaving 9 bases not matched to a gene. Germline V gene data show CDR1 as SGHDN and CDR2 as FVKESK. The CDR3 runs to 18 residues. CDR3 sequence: CASSQWGQGAPGTDTQYF. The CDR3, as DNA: TGTGCCAGCAGCCAATGGGGACAGGGGGCACCCGGGACAGATACGCAGTATTTT.

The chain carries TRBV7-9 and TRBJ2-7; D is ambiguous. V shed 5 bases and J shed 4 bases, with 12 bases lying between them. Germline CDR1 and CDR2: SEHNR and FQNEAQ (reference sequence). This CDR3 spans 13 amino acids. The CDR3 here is CASSLSGSYEQYF. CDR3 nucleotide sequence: TGTGCCAGCAGCCTATCCGGGTCTTACGAGCAGTACTTC.

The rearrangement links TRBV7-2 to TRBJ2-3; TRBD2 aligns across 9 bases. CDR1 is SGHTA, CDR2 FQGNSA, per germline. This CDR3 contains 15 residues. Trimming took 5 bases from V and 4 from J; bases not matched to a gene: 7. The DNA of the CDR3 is TGTGCCAGCAGCGTCCGGCGGGAGGGGTCAGATACGCAGTATTTT. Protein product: CASSVRREGSDTQYF.

CDR3 nucleotides: TGTGCCAGTAGCTTCGTGGACAGGGTAAAATCACCCCTCCACTTT. It specifies CASSFVDRVKSPLHF. The chain links TRBV19 to TRBJ1-6, with 8 bases aligning to TRBD1. Germline V gives CDR1 LNHDA, CDR2 SQIVND (reference sequence). This CDR3 has 15 amino acids. J gave up 10 bases and V 6 bases, and 11 bases lay outside the gene matches.

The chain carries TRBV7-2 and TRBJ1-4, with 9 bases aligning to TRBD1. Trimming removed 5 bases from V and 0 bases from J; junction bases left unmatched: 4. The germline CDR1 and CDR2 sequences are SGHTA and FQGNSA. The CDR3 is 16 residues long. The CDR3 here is CASSPRTGATNEKLFF. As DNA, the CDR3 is TGTGCCAGCAGCCCCCGGACAGGGGCAACTAATGAAAAACTGTTTTTT.

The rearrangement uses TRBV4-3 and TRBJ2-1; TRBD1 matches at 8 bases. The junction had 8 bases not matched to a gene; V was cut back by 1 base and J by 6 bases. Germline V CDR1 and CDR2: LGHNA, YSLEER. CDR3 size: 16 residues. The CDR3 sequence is CASSQGAGQESNEQFF. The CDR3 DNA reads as TGCGCCAGCAGCCAAGGGGCGGGACAGGAGTCCAATGAGCAGTTCTTC.

The CDR3 coding sequence is TGTGCCAGCAGCCAAGGGGCTTGGGAGGGGCTGTACTTC. Its translation: CASSQGAWEGLYF. The chain employs TRBV3-1 (or the pseudogene TRBV3-2) and TRBJ2-7; 7 bases are shared with TRBD2. This CDR3 comprises 13 residues. J lost 12 bases, V lost 1 base, and 9 bases had no gene match. Germline CDR1 is LGHDT and CDR2 is YNNKEL (reference sequence).

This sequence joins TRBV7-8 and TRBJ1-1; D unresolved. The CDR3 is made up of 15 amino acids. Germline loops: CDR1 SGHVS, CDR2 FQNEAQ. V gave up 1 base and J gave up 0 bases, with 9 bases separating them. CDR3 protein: CASSLDNELNTEAFF. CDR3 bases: TGTGCCAGCAGCTTAGATAATGAGCTGAACACTGAAGCTTTCTTT.

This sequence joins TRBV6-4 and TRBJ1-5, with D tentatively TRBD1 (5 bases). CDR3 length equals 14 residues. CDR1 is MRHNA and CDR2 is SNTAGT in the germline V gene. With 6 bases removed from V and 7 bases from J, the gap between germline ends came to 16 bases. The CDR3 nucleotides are TGTGCCAGCAGGGCCATTGGGGCAGGGCAGCCCCAGCATTTT. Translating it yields CASRAIGAGQPQHF.

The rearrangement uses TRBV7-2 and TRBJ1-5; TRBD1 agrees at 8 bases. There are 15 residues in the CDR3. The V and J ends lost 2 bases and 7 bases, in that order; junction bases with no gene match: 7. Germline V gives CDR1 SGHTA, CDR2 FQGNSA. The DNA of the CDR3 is TGTGCCAGCAGCTTAAGACAGGGGAGCTCCCAGCCCCAGCATTTT. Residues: CASSLRQGSSQPQHF.

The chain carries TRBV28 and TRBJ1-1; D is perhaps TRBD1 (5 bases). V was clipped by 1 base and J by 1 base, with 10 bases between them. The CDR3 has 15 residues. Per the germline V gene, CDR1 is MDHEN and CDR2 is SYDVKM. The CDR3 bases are TGTGCCAGCAGTTTATTACCGACAGCGAACACTGAAGCTTTCTTT. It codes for CASSLLPTANTEAFF. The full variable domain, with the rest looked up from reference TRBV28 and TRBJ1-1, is DVKVTQSSRYLVKRTGEKVFLECVQDMDHENMFWYRQDPGLGLRLIYFSYDVKMKEKGDIPEGYSVSREKKERFSLILESASTNQTSMYLCASSLLPTANTEAFFGQGTRLTVV.

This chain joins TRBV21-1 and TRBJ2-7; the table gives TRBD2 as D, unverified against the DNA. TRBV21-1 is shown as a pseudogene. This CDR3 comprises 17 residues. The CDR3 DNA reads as TGTGCCAGCACCAAAAACTTCGGGGGGCGGGAGCCCTACGAGCAGTACTTC. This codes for CASTKNFGGREPYEQYF.

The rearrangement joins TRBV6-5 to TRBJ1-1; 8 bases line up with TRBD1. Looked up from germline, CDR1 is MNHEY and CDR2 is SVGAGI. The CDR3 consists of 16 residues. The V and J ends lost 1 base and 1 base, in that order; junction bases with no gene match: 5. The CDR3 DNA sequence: TGTGCCAGCAGTTACTTCCCAGGACAGGGGAACACTGAAGCTTTCTTT. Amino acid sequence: CASSYFPGQGNTEAFF.

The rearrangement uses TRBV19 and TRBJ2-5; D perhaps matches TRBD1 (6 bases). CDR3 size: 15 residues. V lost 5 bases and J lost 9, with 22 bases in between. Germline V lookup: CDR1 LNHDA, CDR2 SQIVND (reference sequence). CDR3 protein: CASSPRDTLRVAQYF. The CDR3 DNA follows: TGTGCCAGTAGTCCCCGGGACACCCTACGGGTGGCCCAGTACTTC.

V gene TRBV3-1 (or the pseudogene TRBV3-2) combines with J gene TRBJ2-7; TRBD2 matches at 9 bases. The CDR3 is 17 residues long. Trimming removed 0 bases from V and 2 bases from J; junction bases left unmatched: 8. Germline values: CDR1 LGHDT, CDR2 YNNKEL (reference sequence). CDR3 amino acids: CASSQDASGASTYEQYF. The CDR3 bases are TGTGCCAGCAGCCAAGATGCTAGCGGGGCCAGTACCTACGAGCAGTACTTC.

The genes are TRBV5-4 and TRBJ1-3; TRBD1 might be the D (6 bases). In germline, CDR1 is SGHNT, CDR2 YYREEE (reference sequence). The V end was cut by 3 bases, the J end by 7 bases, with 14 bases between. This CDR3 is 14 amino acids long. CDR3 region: CASSWGGQWNTIYF. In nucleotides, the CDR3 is TGTGCCAGCAGCTGGGGGGGGCAGTGGAACACCATATATTTT.

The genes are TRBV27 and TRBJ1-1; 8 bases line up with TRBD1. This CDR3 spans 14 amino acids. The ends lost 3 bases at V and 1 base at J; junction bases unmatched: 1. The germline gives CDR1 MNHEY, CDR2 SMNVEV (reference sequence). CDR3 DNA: TGTGCCAGCAGTTTCAGGGGGCCGAACACTGAAGCTTTCTTT. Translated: CASSFRGPNTEAFF.

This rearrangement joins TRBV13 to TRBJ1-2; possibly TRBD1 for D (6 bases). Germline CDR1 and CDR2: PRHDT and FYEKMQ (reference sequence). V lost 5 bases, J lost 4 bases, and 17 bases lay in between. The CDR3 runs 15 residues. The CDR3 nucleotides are TGTGCCAGCAGCGCAACAGGGACGACAGCCTATGGCTACACCTTC. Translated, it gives CASSATGTTAYGYTF.

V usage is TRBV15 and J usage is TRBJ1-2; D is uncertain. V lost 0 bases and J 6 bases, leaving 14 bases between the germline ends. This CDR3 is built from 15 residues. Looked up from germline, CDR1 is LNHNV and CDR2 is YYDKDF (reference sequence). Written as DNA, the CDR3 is TGTGCCACCAGCAGAGAGGGAGGGAGGGTCGATGGCTACACCTTC. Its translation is CATSREGGRVDGYTF.

CDR3 residues: CASSPLAGQGKETQYF. DNA of the CDR3: TGTGCCAGCAGCCCATTGGCGGGACAGGGGAAAGAGACCCAGTACTTC. The chain recombines TRBV11-1 with TRBJ2-5, with TRBD1 identical over 10 bases. The CDR3 sequence is 16 residues long. Per germline, CDR1 SGHAT and CDR2 FQDESV (reference sequence). V lost 5 bases to trimming and J lost 3 bases; unmatched junction nucleotides: 9.

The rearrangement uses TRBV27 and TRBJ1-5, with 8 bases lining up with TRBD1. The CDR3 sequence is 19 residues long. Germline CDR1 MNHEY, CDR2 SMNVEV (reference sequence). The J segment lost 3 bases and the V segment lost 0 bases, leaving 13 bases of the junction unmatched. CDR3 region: CASSLSFPGGLGDNQPQHF. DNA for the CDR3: TGTGCCAGCAGTTTATCGTTTCCAGGGGGCTTAGGTGACAATCAGCCCCAGCATTTT.

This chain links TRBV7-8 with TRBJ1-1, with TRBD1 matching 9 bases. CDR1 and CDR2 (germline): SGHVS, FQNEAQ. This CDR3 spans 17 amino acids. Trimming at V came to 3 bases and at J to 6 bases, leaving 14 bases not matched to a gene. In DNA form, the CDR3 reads TGTGCCAGCAGCTTCGGACAAGGGACAGGGTGGGATCCTGAAGCTTTCTTT. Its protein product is CASSFGQGTGWDPEAFF.

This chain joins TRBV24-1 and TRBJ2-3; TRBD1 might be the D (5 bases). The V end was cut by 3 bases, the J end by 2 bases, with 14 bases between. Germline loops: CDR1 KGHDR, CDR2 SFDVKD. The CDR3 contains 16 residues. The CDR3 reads CATSDEPGFYTDTQYF. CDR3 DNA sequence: TGTGCCACCAGTGATGAACCAGGGTTTTACACAGATACGCAGTATTTT.

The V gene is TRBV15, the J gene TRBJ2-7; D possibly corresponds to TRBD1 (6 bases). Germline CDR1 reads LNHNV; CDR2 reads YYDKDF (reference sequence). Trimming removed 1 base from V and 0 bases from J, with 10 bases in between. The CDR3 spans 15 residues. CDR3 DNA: TGTGCCACCAGCAGAGGCCGGGACACCTCCTACGAGCAGTACTTC. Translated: CATSRGRDTSYEQYF.

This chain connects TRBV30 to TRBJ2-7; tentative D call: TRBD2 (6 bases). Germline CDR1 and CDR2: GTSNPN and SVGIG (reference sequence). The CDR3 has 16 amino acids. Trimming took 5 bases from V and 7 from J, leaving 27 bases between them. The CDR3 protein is CAWGKLKGLTIREQYF. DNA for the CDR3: TGTGCCTGGGGGAAATTAAAGGGACTTACCATACGAGAGCAGTACTTC.

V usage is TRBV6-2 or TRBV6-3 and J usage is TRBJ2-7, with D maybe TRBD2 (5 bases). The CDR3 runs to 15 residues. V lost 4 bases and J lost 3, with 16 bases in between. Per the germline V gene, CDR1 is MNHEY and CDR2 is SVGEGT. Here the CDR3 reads CASSLPGSMLYEQYF. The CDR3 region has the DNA TGTGCCAGCAGTTTACCGGGATCAATGCTCTACGAGCAGTACTTC.

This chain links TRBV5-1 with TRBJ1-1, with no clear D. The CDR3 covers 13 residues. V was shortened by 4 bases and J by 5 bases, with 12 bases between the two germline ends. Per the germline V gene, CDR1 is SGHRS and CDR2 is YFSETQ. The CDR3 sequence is CASSETKKTEAFF. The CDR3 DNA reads TGCGCCAGCAGCGAGACTAAGAAGACTGAAGCTTTCTTT.

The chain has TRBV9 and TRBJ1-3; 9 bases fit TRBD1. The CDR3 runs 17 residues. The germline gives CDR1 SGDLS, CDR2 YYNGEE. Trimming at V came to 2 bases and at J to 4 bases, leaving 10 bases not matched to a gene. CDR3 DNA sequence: TGTGCCAGCAGCGTCGGCCCGGGACAGGGTTCGGGAAACACCATATATTTT. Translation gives CASSVGPGQGSGNTIYF. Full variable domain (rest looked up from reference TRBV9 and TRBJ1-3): DSGVTQTPKHLITATGQRVTLRCSPRSGDLSVYWYQQSLDQGLQFLIQYYNGEERAKGNILERFSAQQFPDLHSELNLSSLELGDSALYFCASSVGPGQGSGNTIYFGEGSWLTVV.

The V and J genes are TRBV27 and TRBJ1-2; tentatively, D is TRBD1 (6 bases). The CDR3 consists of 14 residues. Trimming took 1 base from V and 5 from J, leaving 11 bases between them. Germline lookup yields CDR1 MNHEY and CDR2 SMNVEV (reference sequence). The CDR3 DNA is TGTGCCAGCAGTTTATTCGGGACATATTATGGCTACACCTTC. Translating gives CASSLFGTYYGYTF.

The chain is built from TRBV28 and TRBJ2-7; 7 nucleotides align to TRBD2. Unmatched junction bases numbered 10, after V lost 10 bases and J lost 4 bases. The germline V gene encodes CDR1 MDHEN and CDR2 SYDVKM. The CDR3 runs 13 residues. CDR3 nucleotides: TGTGCCACCATGGGCGGGAGCGGGTACGAGCAGTACTTC. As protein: CATMGGSGYEQYF.

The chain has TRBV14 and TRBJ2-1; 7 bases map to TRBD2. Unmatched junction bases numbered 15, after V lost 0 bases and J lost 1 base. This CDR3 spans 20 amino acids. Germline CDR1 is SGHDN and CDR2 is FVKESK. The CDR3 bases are TGTGCCAGCAGCCAAGATCTTCCAGCGGGAAACCCAAAATCCTACAATGAGCAGTTCTTC. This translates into CASSQDLPAGNPKSYNEQFF.

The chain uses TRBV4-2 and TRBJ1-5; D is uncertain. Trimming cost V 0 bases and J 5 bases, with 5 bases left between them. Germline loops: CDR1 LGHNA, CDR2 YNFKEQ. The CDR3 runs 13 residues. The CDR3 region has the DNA TGTGCCAGCAGCCAAGAACGGGATCAGCCCCAGCATTTT. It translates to CASSQERDQPQHF.